This T cell receptor beta chain was observed in a study of neurological immune-mediated disorders. This clonotype showed up many times. Its matching antigen is unknown. 2 million unsorted PBMCs were stored in RNAlater at -80 °C before RNA extraction. The method for making cDNA was 5'RACE, and it used 10-nucleotide random UMIs. TCRdb reanalysed the 5' RACE reads using MiXCR and keeps one entry per CDR3 protein. There are approximately 45,000 distinct CDR3 sequences in the sample; about 13% occur only once, and roughly 1.3% lies in the top ten. Study results and caveats: Multiple sclerosis patients had less TCR clonal expansion than even healthy controls, unlike HTLV-1-associated myelopathy.

What was sequenced was PBMCs. The TCR sequence derives from a female donor in good health.

The CDR3 region has the DNA TGTGCCAGCAGTCCCGAAGGAAACACCATATATTTT. Amino acid sequence: CASSPEGNTIYF. V and J are TRBV3-1 and TRBJ1-3, with D unresolved. CDR1 and CDR2 (germline): LGHDT, YNNKEL (reference sequence). Deletions cut 6 bases from V and 4 bases from J, with 7 bases between. There are 12 residues in the CDR3.